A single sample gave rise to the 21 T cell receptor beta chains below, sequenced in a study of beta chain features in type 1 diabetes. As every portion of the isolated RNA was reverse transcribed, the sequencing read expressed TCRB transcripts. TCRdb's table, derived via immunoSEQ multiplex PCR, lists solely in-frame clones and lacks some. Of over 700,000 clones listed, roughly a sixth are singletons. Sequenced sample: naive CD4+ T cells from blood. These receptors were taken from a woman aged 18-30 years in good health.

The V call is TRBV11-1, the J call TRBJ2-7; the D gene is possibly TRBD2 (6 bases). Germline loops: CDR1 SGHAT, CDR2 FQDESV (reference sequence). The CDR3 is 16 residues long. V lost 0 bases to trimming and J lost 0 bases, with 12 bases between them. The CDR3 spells CASSLARVADSYEQYF. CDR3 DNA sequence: TGTGCCAGCAGCTTAGCGCGGGTAGCGGACTCCTACGAGCAGTACTTC.

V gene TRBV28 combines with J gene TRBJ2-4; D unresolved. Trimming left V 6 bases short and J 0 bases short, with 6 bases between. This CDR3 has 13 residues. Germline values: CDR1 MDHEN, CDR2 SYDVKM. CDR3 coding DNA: TGTGCCAGCAGCTACCCAGCCAAAAACATTCAGTACTTC. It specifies CASSYPAKNIQYF.

CDR3 residues: CASSLASTGNEQFF. The CDR3 region has the DNA TGTGCCAGCAGCTTAGCTAGCACGGGCAATGAGCAGTTCTTC. This chain connects TRBV7-3 to TRBJ2-1; D might be TRBD2 (5 bases). V was shortened by 2 bases and J by 6 bases, with 11 bases between the two germline ends. The germline CDR1 and CDR2 sequences are SGHTA and FQGTGA. The CDR3 runs 14 residues.

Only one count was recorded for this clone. CDR3 nucleotides: TGTGCCAGCAGTTTCGGGAGGTTAGCGGGAGTCTTCAATGAGCAGTTCTTC. Protein: CASSFGRLAGVFNEQFF. The gene calls are TRBV27 and TRBJ2-1; 9 bases are a match to TRBD2. V lost 3 bases and J lost 6; bases outside the gene matches: 12. Germline CDR1 reads MNHEY; CDR2 reads SMNVEV (reference sequence). The CDR3 loop spans 17 amino acids.

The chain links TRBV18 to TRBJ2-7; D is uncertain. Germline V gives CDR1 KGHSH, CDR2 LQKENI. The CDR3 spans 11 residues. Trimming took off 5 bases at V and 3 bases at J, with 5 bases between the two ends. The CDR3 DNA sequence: TGTGCCAGCTCAGCCAACTACGAGCAGTACTTC. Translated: CASSANYEQYF.

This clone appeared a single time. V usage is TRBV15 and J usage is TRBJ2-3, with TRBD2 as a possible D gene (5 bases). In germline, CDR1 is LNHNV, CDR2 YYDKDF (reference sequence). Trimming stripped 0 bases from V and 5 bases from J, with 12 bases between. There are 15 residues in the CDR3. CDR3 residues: CATSRERSGVDTQYF. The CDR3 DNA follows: TGTGCCACCAGCAGAGAACGGAGCGGTGTAGATACGCAGTATTTT.

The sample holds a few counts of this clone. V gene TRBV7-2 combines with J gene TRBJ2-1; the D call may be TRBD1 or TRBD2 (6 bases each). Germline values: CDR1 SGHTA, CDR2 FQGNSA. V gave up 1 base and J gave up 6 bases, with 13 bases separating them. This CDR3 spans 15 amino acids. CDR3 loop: CASSLVGGTSNEQFF. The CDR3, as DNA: TGTGCCAGCAGCTTAGTTGGGGGGACAAGCAATGAGCAGTTCTTC.

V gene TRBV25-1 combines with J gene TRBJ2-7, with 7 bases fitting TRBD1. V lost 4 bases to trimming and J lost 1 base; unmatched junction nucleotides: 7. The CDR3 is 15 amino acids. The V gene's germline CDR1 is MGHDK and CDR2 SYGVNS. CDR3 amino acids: CASSGRRDRSYEQYF. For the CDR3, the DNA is TGTGCCAGCAGTGGGAGAAGGGACAGATCCTACGAGCAGTACTTC.

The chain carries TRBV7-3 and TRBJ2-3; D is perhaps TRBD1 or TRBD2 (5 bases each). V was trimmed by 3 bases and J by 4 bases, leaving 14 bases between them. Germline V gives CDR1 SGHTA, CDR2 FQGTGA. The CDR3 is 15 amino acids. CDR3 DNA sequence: TGTGCCAGCAGCTTCGGGCAGGGCGGGTCAGATACGCAGTATTTT. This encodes CASSFGQGGSDTQYF.

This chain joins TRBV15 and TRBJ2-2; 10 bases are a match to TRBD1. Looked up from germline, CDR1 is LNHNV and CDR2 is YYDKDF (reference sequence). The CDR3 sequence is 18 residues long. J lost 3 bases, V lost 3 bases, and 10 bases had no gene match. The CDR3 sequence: CATSSGTLGTGDTGELFF. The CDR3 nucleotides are TGTGCCACCAGCAGCGGCACTTTGGGGACAGGGGACACCGGGGAGCTGTTTTTT.

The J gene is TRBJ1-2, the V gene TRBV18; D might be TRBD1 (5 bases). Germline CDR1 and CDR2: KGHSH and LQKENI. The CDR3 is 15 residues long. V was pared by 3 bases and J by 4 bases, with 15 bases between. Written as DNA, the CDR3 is TGTGCCAGCTCACCGGGACTGATGGAGGCCTATGGCTACACCTTC. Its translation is CASSPGLMEAYGYTF.

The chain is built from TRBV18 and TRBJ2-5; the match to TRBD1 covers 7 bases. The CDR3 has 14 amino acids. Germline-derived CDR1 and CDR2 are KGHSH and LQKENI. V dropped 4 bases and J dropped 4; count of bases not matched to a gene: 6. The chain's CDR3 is CASSRGQAGETQYF. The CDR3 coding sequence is TGTGCCAGCTCACGAGGACAGGCGGGAGAGACCCAGTACTTC.

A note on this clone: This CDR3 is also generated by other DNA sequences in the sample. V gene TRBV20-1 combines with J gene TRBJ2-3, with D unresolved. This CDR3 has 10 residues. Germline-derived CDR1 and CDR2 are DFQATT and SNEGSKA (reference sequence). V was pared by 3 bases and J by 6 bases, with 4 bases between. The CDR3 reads CSASRDTQYF. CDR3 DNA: TGCAGTGCTAGTCGGGATACGCAGTATTTT.

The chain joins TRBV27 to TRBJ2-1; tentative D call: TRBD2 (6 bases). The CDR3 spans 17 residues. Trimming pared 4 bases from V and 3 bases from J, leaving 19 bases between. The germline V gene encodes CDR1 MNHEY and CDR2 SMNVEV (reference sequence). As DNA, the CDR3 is TGTGCCAGCAGTTCCCCTTTAAGGCGGGGAAACTACAATGAGCAGTTCTTC. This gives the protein CASSSPLRRGNYNEQFF.

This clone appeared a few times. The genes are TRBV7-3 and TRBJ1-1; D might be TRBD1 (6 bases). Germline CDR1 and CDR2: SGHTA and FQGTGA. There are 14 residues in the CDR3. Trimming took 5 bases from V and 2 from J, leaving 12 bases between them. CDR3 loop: CASSMDSLNTEAFF. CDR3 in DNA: TGTGCCAGCAGCATGGACAGCTTAAACACTGAAGCTTTCTTT. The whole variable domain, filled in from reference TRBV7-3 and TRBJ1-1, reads GAGVSQTPSNKVTEKGKYVELRCDPISGHTALYWYRQSLGQGPEFLIYFQGTGAADDSGLPNDRFFAVRPEGSVSTLKIQRTERGDSAVYLCASSMDSLNTEAFFGQGTRLTVV.

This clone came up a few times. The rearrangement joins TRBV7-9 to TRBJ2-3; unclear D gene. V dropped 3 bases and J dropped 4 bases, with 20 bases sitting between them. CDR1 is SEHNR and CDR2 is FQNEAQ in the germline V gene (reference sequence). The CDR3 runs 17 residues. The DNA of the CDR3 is TGTGCCAGCAGCTTTAATTTAAGGGCAAGTGGCCCAGATACGCAGTATTTT. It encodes CASSFNLRASGPDTQYF.

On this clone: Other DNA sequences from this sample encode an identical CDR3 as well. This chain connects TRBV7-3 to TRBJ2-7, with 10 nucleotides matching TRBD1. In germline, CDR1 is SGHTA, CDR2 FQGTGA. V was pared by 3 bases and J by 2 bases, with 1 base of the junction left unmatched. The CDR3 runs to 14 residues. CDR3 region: CASSFDRGPYEQYF. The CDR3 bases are TGTGCCAGCAGCTTCGACAGGGGGCCCTACGAGCAGTACTTC.

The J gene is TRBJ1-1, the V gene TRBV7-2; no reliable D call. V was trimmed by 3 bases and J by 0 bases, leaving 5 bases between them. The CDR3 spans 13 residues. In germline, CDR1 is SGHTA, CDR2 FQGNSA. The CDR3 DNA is TGTGCCAGCAGCTTCGGTTTGAACACTGAAGCTTTCTTT. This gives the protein CASSFGLNTEAFF. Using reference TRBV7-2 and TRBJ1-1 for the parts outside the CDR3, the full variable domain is GAGVSQSPSNKVTEKGKDVELRCDPISGHTALYWYRQSLGQGLEFLIYFQGNSAPDKSGLPSDRFSAERTGGSVSTLTIQRTQQEDSAVYLCASSFGLNTEAFFGQGTRLTVV.

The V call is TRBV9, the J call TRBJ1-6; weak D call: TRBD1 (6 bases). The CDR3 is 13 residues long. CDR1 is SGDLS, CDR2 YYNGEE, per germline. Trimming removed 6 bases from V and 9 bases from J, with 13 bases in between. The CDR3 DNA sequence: TGTGCCAGCAATCGCAGGGGAAGTTCACCCCTCCACTTT. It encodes CASNRRGSSPLHF.

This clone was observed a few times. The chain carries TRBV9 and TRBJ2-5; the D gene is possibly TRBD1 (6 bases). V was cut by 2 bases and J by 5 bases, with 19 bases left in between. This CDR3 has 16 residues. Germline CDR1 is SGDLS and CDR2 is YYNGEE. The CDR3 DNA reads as TGTGCCAGCAGCGTGGACGGGACAACTGGAGCGGAGACCCAGTACTTC. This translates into CASSVDGTTGAETQYF. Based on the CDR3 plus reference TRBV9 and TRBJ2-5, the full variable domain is DSGVTQTPKHLITATGQRVTLRCSPRSGDLSVYWYQQSLDQGLQFLIQYYNGEERAKGNILERFSAQQFPDLHSELNLSSLELGDSALYFCASSVDGTTGAETQYFGPGTRLLVL.

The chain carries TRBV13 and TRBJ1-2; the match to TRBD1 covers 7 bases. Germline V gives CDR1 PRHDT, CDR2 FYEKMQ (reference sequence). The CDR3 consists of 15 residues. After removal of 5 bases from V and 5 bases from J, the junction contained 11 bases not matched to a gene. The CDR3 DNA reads TGTGCCAGCAGCAACACAGGGGCGAGGGATTATGGCTACACCTTC. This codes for CASSNTGARDYGYTF.